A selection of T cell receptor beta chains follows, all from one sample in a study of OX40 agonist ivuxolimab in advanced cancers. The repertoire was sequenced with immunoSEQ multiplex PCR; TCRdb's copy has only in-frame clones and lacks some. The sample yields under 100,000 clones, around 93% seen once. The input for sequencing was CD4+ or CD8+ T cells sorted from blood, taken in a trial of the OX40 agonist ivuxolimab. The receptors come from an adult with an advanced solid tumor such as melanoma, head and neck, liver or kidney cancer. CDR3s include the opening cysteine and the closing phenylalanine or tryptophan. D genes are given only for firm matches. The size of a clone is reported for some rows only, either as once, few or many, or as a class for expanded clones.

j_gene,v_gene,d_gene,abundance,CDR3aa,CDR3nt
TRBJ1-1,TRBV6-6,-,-,CASSFPGVRVEAFF,TGTGCCAGCAGTTTCCCAGGCGTTAGGGTTGAAGCTTTCTTT
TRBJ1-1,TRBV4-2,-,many,CASSQEEGFNTEAFF,TGTGCCAGCAGCCAAGAGGAAGGATTTAACACTGAAGCTTTCTTT
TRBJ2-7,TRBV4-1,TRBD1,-,CASSQVTGQGSYEQYF,TGCGCCAGCAGCCAAGTAACGGGACAGGGCTCCTACGAGCAGTACTTC
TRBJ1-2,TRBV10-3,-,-,CAIQARGDYGYTF,TGTGCCATCCAAGCCAGGGGTGACTATGGCTACACCTTC
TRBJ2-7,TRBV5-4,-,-,CASSLKGGLSYEQYF,TGTGCCAGCAGCTTAAAGGGGGGCCTATCCTACGAGCAGTACTTC
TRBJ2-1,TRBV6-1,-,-,CASSDDPSSYNEQFF,TGTGCCAGCAGTGACGACCCGAGCTCCTACAATGAGCAGTTCTTC
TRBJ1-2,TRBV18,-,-,CASLPSPFTGHPNYGYTF,TGTGCCAGCTTACCCTCTCCCTTCACGGGACACCCAAACTATGGCTACACCTTC
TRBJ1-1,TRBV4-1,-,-,CASSYGPAVAAFF,TGCGCCAGCAGTTACGGTCCGGCGGTCGCAGCTTTCTTT
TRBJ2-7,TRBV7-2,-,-,CASSLEHYEQYF,TGTGCCAGCAGCTTAGAACACTACGAGCAGTACTTC
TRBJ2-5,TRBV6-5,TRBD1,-,CASRPGTDQETQYF,TGTGCCAGCAGGCCTGGGACAGACCAAGAGACCCAGTACTTC
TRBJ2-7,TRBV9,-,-,CASSPPGPSYEQYF,TGTGCCAGCAGCCCCCCGGGACCTTCCTACGAGCAGTACTTC
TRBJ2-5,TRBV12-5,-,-,CASGLSTGIETQYF,TGTGCTAGTGGTTTGTCGACAGGAATCGAGACCCAGTACTTC
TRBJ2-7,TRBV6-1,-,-,CASSEYYEQYF,TGTGCCAGCAGTGAATACTACGAGCAGTACTTC
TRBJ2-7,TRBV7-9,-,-,CASGYGGNEQYF,TGTGCCAGCGGCTACGGGGGAAACGAGCAGTACTTC
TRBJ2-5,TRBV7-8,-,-,CASSLATAGRETQYF,TGTGCCAGCAGCTTAGCGACGGCGGGGAGAGAGACCCAGTACTTC
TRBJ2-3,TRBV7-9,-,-,CASSLGGLQYADTQYF,TGTGCCAGCAGCTTGGGCGGACTTCAATACGCAGATACGCAGTATTTT